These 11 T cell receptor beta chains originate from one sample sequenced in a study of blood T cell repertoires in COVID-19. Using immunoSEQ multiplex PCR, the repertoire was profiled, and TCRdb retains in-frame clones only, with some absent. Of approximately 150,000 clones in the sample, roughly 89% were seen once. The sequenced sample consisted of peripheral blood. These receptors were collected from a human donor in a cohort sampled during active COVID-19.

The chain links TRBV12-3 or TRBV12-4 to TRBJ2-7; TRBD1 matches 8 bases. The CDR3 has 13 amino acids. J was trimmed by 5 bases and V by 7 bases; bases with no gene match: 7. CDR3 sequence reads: CASTQGAGHEQYF. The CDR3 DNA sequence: TGTGCCAGCACCCAGGGGGCGGGTCACGAGCAGTACTTC.

CDR3 sequence: CASNEGGDGYTF. The DNA of the CDR3 is TGTGCCAGCAACGAAGGGGGCGACGGCTACACCTTC. The chain is built from TRBV25-1 and TRBJ1-2, with 7 bases identical to TRBD1. CDR3 length: 12 residues. Losses at the gene ends were 7 bases for V and 8 bases for J; bases not matched to a gene: 7. From germline, CDR1 is MGHDK and CDR2 SYGVNS.

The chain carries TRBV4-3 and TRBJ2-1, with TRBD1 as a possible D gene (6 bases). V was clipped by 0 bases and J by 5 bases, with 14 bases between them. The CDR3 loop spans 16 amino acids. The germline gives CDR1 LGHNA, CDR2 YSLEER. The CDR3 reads CASSQDGGGQNNEQFF. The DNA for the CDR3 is TGCGCCAGCAGCCAAGATGGTGGGGGCCAGAACAATGAGCAGTTCTTC.

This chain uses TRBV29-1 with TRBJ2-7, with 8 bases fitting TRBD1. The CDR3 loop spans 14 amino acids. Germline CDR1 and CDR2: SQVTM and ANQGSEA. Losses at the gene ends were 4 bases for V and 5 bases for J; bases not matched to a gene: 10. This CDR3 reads CSVAPTGAYHEQYF. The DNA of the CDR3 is TGCAGCGTTGCACCGACAGGGGCGTACCACGAGCAGTACTTC.

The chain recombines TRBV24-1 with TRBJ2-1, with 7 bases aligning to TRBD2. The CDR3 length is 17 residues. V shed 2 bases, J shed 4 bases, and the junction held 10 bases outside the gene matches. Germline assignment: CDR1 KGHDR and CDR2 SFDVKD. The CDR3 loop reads CATSDSQVAGAYNEQFF. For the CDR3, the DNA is TGTGCCACCAGTGATTCCCAGGTGGCGGGAGCGTACAATGAGCAGTTCTTC.

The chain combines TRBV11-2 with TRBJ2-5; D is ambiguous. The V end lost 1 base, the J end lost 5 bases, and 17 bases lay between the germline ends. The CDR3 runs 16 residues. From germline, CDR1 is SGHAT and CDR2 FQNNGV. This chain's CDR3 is CASSLGPFRVFETQYF. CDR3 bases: TGTGCCAGCAGCTTAGGCCCCTTTCGGGTCTTTGAGACCCAGTACTTC.

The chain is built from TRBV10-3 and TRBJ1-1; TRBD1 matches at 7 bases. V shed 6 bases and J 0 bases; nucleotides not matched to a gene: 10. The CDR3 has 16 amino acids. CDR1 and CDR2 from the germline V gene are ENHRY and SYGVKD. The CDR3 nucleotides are TGTGCCATCAGCTTAGGACAGGCGCAGGTGAACACTGAAGCTTTCTTT. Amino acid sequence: CAISLGQAQVNTEAFF.

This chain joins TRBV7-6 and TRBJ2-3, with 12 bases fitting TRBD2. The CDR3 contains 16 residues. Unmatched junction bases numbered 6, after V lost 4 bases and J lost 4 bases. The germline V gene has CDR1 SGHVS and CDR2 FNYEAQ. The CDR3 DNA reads TGTGCCAGCAGCTCGGGACTAGCGGGCGGTGCAGATACGCAGTATTTT. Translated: CASSSGLAGGADTQYF.

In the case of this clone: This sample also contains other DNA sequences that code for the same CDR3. CDR3 bases: TGTGCCAGCAGCCAAGATCTTGGAGGGGAAAAACTGTTTTTT. Translation gives CASSQDLGGEKLFF. The gene calls are TRBV3-1 (or the pseudogene TRBV3-2) and TRBJ1-4, with D unclear. V lost 0 bases to trimming and J lost 8 bases, with 10 bases between them. Germline-derived CDR1 and CDR2 are LGHDT and YNNKEL (reference sequence). CDR3 length: 14 amino acids.

The DNA of the CDR3 is TGTGCCAGCAGTCCCTTATTGGGGGGCCAAGAGACCCAGTACTTC. Translated: CASSPLLGGQETQYF. The genes are TRBV27 and TRBJ2-5; maybe TRBD2 (6 bases). Looked up from germline, CDR1 is MNHEY and CDR2 is SMNVEV (reference sequence). The CDR3 runs 15 residues. Trimming pared 5 bases from V and 1 base from J, leaving 14 bases between.

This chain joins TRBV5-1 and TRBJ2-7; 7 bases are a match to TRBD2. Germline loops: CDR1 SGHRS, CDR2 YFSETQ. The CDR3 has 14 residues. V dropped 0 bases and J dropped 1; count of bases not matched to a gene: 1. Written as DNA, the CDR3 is TGCGCCAGCAGCTTGGGGGGAGGGTCCTACGAGCAGTACTTC. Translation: CASSLGGGSYEQYF.